The following is a T cell receptor (beta chain) sequence with its context. Antigen specificity is unknown. This sample was taken from a study of a mutant IDH1 vaccine in newly diagnosed glioma. Study in general: Those enrolled had earlier been treated with radiotherapy, temozolomide, or both, mostly both.

The CDR3 runs to 14 residues. Germline assignment: CDR1 MNHNS and CDR2 SASEGT. J lost 4 bases, V lost 4 bases, and 3 bases had no gene match. Time point here: week 47, end of study. A 20-mer mutant IDH1 peptide at 300 ug was injected subcutaneously with topical imiquimod. The table came from immunoSEQ multiplex PCR; TCRdb's copy has only in-frame clones and leaves some out. This sample has about 50,000 clones, with roughly 83% found just once. Sequencing was performed on PBMCs, taken from a glioma patient whose treatment included an IDH1 peptide vaccine. The rearrangement links TRBV6-1 to TRBJ1-1, with 10 bases identical to TRBD1. The source of this sequence is a woman in her twenties or thirties with glioma. Some clones in this sample may be carry-over from other donors' samples. The CDR3 region is CASSAWTGGTEAFF. For the CDR3, the DNA is TGTGCCAGCAGTGCGTGGACAGGGGGCACTGAAGCTTTCTTT.